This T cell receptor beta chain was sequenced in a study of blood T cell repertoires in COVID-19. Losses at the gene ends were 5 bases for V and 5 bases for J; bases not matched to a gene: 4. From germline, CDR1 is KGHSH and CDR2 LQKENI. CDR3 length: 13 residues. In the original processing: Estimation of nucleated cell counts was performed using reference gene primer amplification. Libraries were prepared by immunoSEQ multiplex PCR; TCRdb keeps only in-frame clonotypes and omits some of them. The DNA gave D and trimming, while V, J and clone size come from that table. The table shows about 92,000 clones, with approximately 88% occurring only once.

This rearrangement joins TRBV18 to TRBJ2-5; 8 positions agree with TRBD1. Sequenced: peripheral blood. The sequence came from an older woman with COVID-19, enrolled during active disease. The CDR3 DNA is TGTGCCAGCTCAAACAGGGGGGATGAGACCCAGTACTTC. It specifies CASSNRGDETQYF.